Each of the 19 T cell receptor beta chains below was sequenced from the same sample in a study of cytomegalovirus exposure and HLA in healthy donors. Researchers ran the PCR with 60 Vbeta and 13 Jbeta primers. The assay was immunoSEQ multiplex PCR, and TCRdb's table has in-frame clones only and misses some. The data show 180,000 or so clones, with less than 80% seen just once and roughly 1.6% held by the top ten. Sequencing used PBMCs. These receptors were collected from a man aged 18 to 30 in good health and CMV-seronegative.

The table lists this clone with a count of one. This chain connects TRBV5-1 to TRBJ1-2; 11 bases agree with TRBD1. The junction had 12 bases not matched to a gene; V was cut back by 1 base and J by 7 bases. Germline assignment: CDR1 SGHRS and CDR2 YFSETQ. The CDR3 totals 17 residues. DNA for the CDR3: TGCGCCAGCAGCTTGCATCCTTTAGGACAGGGGGCAGCTGGCTACACCTTC. The encoded protein is CASSLHPLGQGAAGYTF.

The V and J genes are TRBV10-3 and TRBJ2-1; TRBD2 might be the D (5 bases). V lost 2 bases and J lost 8, with 13 bases in between. The length of the CDR3 is 14 residues. Germline V gene data show CDR1 as ENHRY and CDR2 as SYGVKD. The CDR3 DNA follows: TGTGCCATCAGTGAGATGAACGCGCGGGATGAGCAGTTCTTC. This codes for CAISEMNARDEQFF.

The chain recombines TRBV2 with TRBJ2-5; possibly TRBD1 for D (6 bases). V was clipped by 0 bases and J by 9 bases, with 17 bases between them. CDR3 length equals 15 residues. Per germline, CDR1 SNHLY and CDR2 FYNNEI. The chain's CDR3 is CASSEASQGHGSQYF. CDR3 bases: TGTGCCAGCAGTGAAGCTTCGCAGGGGCACGGGTCCCAGTACTTC.

This rearrangement joins TRBV6-5 to TRBJ2-5; TRBD1 is a possible D gene (6 bases). The J call may be mistaken, given a closer DNA end match to TRBJ2-7. Germline CDR1 and CDR2: MNHEY and SVGAGI. The CDR3 length is 16 residues. Here the CDR3 reads CASSYRSGDPSYEQYF. In DNA form, the CDR3 reads TGTGCCAGCAGTTACAGGTCAGGGGACCCCTCCTACGAGCAGTACTTC.

The rearrangement joins TRBV6-4 to TRBJ2-3, with a weak D call TRBD2 (7 bases). The CDR3 loop spans 16 amino acids. The V gene lost 3 bases and the J gene lost 3 bases, with 16 bases spanning the gap. Germline V gene lookup returns CDR1 MRHNA and CDR2 SNTAGT. CDR3 bases: TGTGCCAGCAGTGAAACGGGGGGCCGGGGGACAGATACGCAGTATTTT. It specifies CASSETGGRGTDTQYF.

The chain recombines TRBV2 with TRBJ2-5; D remains ambiguous. The J call may be mistaken, given a closer DNA end match to TRBJ2-7. This CDR3 has 11 residues. Germline-derived CDR1 and CDR2 are SNHLY and FYNNEI. The CDR3 protein is CASRITYEQYF. The CDR3 DNA reads TGTGCCAGCAGAATTACCTACGAGCAGTACTTC.

The V and J genes are TRBV6-1 and TRBJ1-2, with D maybe TRBD1 (6 bases). The V end was cut by 4 bases, the J end by 4 bases, with 16 bases between. The germline V gene has CDR1 MNHNS and CDR2 SASEGT. The CDR3 extends over 15 amino acids. The CDR3 sequence: CASSALQGRGYGYTF. The CDR3 DNA reads TGTGCCAGCAGTGCTTTACAGGGACGGGGCTATGGCTACACCTTC.

V gene TRBV7-9 combines with J gene TRBJ2-7, with 9 bases matching TRBD1. Germline loops: CDR1 SEHNR, CDR2 FQNEAQ (reference sequence). V was clipped by 5 bases and J by 2 bases; unmatched bases: 7. The CDR3 is made up of 15 amino acids. The CDR3 coding sequence is TGTGCCAGCAGCAAGGGGACAGGGCTACCCTACGAGCAGTACTTC. It encodes CASSKGTGLPYEQYF.

This clone was found once. The V call is TRBV2, the J call TRBJ1-2; TRBD1 agrees at 7 bases. The CDR3 runs 13 residues. The trim removed 7 bases at V and 7 bases at J, leaving 9 bases unmatched. Germline assignment: CDR1 SNHLY and CDR2 FYNNEI. The CDR3 loop is CASTEQGFVGYTF. CDR3 coding DNA: TGTGCCAGCACCGAACAGGGGTTCGTTGGCTACACCTTC. The whole variable domain, filled in from reference TRBV2 and TRBJ1-2, reads EPEVTQTPSHQVTQMGQEVILRCVPISNHLYFYWYRQILGQKVEFLVSFYNNEISEKSEIFDDQFSVERPDGSNFTLKIRSTKLEDSAMYFCASTEQGFVGYTFGSGTRLTVV.

In this sample, this clone turned up a few times. The same CDR3 also results from other DNA sequences found in this sample. This sequence joins TRBV28 and TRBJ1-3; D unresolved. The V gene's germline CDR1 is MDHEN and CDR2 SYDVKM. The length of the CDR3 is 13 residues. V was pared by 1 base and J by 4 bases, with 5 bases between. DNA of the CDR3: TGTGCCAGCAGTTTATTACAGGGAAACACCATATATTTT. The encoded protein is CASSLLQGNTIYF. Filled out from reference TRBV28 and TRBJ1-3, the complete variable domain reads DVKVTQSSRYLVKRTGEKVFLECVQDMDHENMFWYRQDPGLGLRLIYFSYDVKMKEKGDIPEGYSVSREKKERFSLILESASTNQTSMYLCASSLLQGNTIYFGEGSWLTVV.

The J gene is TRBJ1-1, the V gene TRBV9; D gene unclear. Deletions cut 0 bases from V and 3 bases from J, with 12 bases between. Germline CDR1 is SGDLS and CDR2 is YYNGEE. There are 15 residues in the CDR3. CDR3 nucleotide sequence: TGTGCCAGCAGCGTAGATGGCAGGCAATACACTGAAGCTTTCTTT. Protein: CASSVDGRQYTEAFF.

In its sample, this clone was seen once. The chain couples TRBV19 to TRBJ2-3, with 11 bases aligning to TRBD2. This CDR3 is built from 14 residues. J was trimmed by 10 bases and V by 6 bases; bases with no gene match: 9. The V gene's germline CDR1 is LNHDA and CDR2 SQIVND (reference sequence). This CDR3 is CASSRGASGRSQYF. The CDR3 region has the DNA TGTGCCAGTAGCCGTGGGGCTAGCGGGAGGTCGCAGTATTTT.

The chain links TRBV6-1 to TRBJ2-1; the D gene is possibly TRBD2 (6 bases). Trimming took 5 bases from V and 9 from J, leaving 14 bases between them. Per the germline V gene, CDR1 is MNHNS and CDR2 is SASEGT. There are 13 residues in the CDR3. The CDR3 is CASSTGDKGEQFF. The CDR3 coding sequence is TGTGCCAGCAGTACGGGAGATAAAGGTGAGCAGTTCTTC.

V gene TRBV28 combines with J gene TRBJ2-1; possibly TRBD2 for D (6 bases). Germline assignment: CDR1 MDHEN and CDR2 SYDVKM. The CDR3 covers 18 residues. V lost 6 bases and J lost 5, with 26 bases in between. The chain's CDR3 is CASSWRVRVNEDNNEQFF. CDR3 nucleotides: TGTGCCAGCAGCTGGAGGGTGCGGGTCAATGAGGATAACAATGAGCAGTTCTTC.

The rearrangement joins TRBV7-6 to TRBJ2-1; 16 nucleotides match TRBD2. Germline trimming cut 4 bases from V and 7 bases from J; bases unmatched to any gene: 10. Per germline, CDR1 SGHVS and CDR2 FNYEAQ. This CDR3 spans 18 amino acids. The CDR3, as DNA: TGTGCCAGCAGCTCCGGGACTAGCGGGAGGGCCAGATTGAATGAGCAGTTCTTC. This codes for CASSSGTSGRARLNEQFF.

This clone was observed once. The chain combines TRBV28 with TRBJ2-5; D possibly corresponds to TRBD2 (5 bases). CDR3 length: 14 amino acids. Between the trimmed V and J ends, which lost 10 bases and 5 bases, there was a span of 20 bases. In germline, CDR1 is MDHEN, CDR2 SYDVKM. The CDR3 is CATWRSLERETQYF. In nucleotides, the CDR3 is TGTGCCACCTGGCGGAGCCTCGAGCGGGAGACCCAGTACTTC.

The V and J genes are TRBV4-2 and TRBJ2-2, with 14 positions matching TRBD2. The V segment lost 4 bases and the J segment 6 bases; nucleotides outside the gene matches: 7. Looked up from germline, CDR1 is LGHNA and CDR2 is YNFKEQ. This CDR3 region has 17 residues. CDR3 sequence (DNA): TGTGCCAGCAGCCCGGGACTAGCGGGAGTAGGCGCCGGGGAGCTGTTTTTT. Translating it yields CASSPGLAGVGAGELFF.

CDR3 amino acids: CAWSRSVAYNEQFF. In DNA, the CDR3 is TGTGCCTGGAGTAGGAGTGTAGCCTACAATGAGCAGTTCTTC. This sequence joins TRBV30 and TRBJ2-1; D gene unclear. CDR3 size: 14 residues. The V and J ends lost 2 bases and 2 bases respectively, with 10 bases between them. Germline V gene data show CDR1 as GTSNPN and CDR2 as SVGIG (reference sequence).

This clone was found a few times. The chain carries TRBV2 and TRBJ1-4, with 7 bases lining up with TRBD1. The CDR3 is 15 amino acids. Germline values: CDR1 SNHLY, CDR2 FYNNEI. J lost 8 bases, V lost 9 bases, and 15 bases had no gene match. CDR3 residues: CASWDSSRAGEKLFF. CDR3 in DNA: TGTGCCAGTTGGGACAGCTCTAGGGCAGGGGAAAAACTGTTTTTT.